These 32 T cell receptor beta chains were sequenced from one sample in a study of blood T cells in healthy people across ages (dated by TCRdb to about 2015). Receptor libraries were prepared by 5' RACE. TCRdb names Illumina HiSeq 2500 as the instrument used. The second PCR ran for about 7 to 11 cycles and used a J-beta primer mix along with a sample-barcoded 5' primer. TCRdb took the public reads, trimmed them with fastp at Q25, ran MiXCR for clone calling and kept in-frame beta chains. Rows merge per CDR3 protein into single entries with the most common DNA and genes. Within this sample are about 580,000 distinct CDR3 sequences, with around half of them counted one time only. Of the sample, about 22% falls within the top ten clones. Sequencing was carried out using blood. Every receptor here comes from a man older than 75 in good health.

The gene calls are TRBV3-1 and TRBJ1-1; D might be TRBD1 (6 bases). Germline V gene data show CDR1 as LGHDT and CDR2 as YNNKEL (reference sequence). The V end lost 5 bases, the J end lost 1 base, and 11 bases lay between the germline ends. This CDR3 region has 14 residues. The CDR3 region is CASSSRGGNTEAFF. Written as DNA, the CDR3 is TGTGCCAGCAGCTCAAGGGGGGGGAACACTGAAGCTTTCTTT.

The CDR3 DNA sequence: TGTGCCAGCAGTTTAGAGAAGGAGACCCAGTACTTC. Residues: CASSLEKETQYF. The chain combines TRBV28 with TRBJ2-5, with D unclear. Germline V gene data show CDR1 as MDHEN and CDR2 as SYDVKM. The V end was cut by 2 bases, the J end by 5 bases, with 6 bases between. The CDR3 has 12 amino acids.

The chain couples TRBV12-3 or TRBV12-4 to TRBJ1-2; 7 positions agree with TRBD1. Trimming took 6 bases from V and 4 from J; bases not matched to a gene: 11. The CDR3 runs to 15 residues. CDR3 region: CASSKTGNKFYGYTF. CDR3 nucleotides: TGTGCCAGCAGCAAGACAGGGAACAAATTCTATGGCTACACCTTC.

The chain joins TRBV25-1 to TRBJ2-2, with D possibly being TRBD1 (6 bases). V lost 1 base and J 6 bases, leaving 12 bases between the germline ends. Germline-derived CDR1 and CDR2 are MGHDK and SYGVNS. The length of the CDR3 is 15 residues. The CDR3 nucleotides read TGTGCCAGCAGTGAATGGGGGCAGGGATCCGGGGAGCTGTTTTTT. Encoded protein: CASSEWGQGSGELFF. Complete variable domain (other parts from reference TRBV25-1 and TRBJ2-2): EADIYQTPRYLVIGTGKKITLECSQTMGHDKMYWYQQDPGMELHLIHYSYGVNSTEKGDLSSESTVSRIRTEHFPLTLESARPSHTSQYLCASSEWGQGSGELFFGEGSRLTVL.

The chain is built from TRBV2 and TRBJ2-5; D not certain. Germline assignment: CDR1 SNHLY and CDR2 FYNNEI. The CDR3 is 15 amino acids. Between the trimmed V and J ends, which lost 0 bases and 3 bases, there was a span of 11 bases. CDR3: CASSEARIGEETQYF. The CDR3 DNA reads as TGTGCCAGCAGTGAAGCGCGGATCGGCGAAGAGACCCAGTACTTC.

This chain links TRBV25-1 with TRBJ2-5; no firm D call. Germline loops: CDR1 MGHDK, CDR2 SYGVNS. CDR3 size: 14 residues. V was clipped by 3 bases and J by 1 base, with 9 bases between them. The CDR3 nucleotides are TGTGCCAGCAGTGAGGTCGGCAGCCAAGAGACCCAGTACTTC. Translating gives CASSEVGSQETQYF.

The table lists this clonotype with a count of one. Being one base from a much bigger clone, this may be a read error. This sequence joins TRBV29-1 and TRBJ2-5; 7 nucleotides align to TRBD2. CDR1 and CDR2 from the germline V gene are SQVTM and ANQGSEA. There are 13 residues in the CDR3. The CDR3 DNA reads TGCAGCGGCCTTAGGTCACAAGCGGGGACCCGGTACTTC. Translating gives CSGLRSQAGTRYF.

This clonotype was recorded a few times. V is TRBV12-3 or TRBV12-4 and J is TRBJ2-7; D might be TRBD1 (6 bases). The CDR3 is 15 amino acids. Deletions cut 6 bases from V and 5 bases from J, with 20 bases between. The CDR3 loop reads CASRRGGAFMDEQYF. The CDR3 DNA reads TGTGCCAGCAGGAGAGGGGGAGCATTTATGGACGAGCAGTACTTC.

This clonotype was counted only a few times. The CDR3 region has the DNA TGCAGTGCTAGGTCACCGAACTATAATTCACCCCTCCACTTT. This sequence encodes CSARSPNYNSPLHF. The rearrangement uses TRBV20-1 and TRBJ1-6, with D unclear. V was cut by 3 bases and J by 3 bases, with 9 bases left in between. From germline, CDR1 is DFQATT and CDR2 SNEGSKA (reference sequence). The CDR3 is 14 amino acids.

This clonotype was recorded a few times. The chain recombines TRBV28 with TRBJ2-7; perhaps TRBD1 as D (6 bases). The V gene lost 6 bases and the J gene lost 2 bases, with 11 bases spanning the gap. This CDR3 is 13 amino acids long. Germline V gene lookup returns CDR1 MDHEN and CDR2 SYDVKM. The CDR3 loop is CASSTGSPYEQYF. The CDR3 DNA reads TGTGCCAGCAGCACAGGGAGCCCCTACGAGCAGTACTTC.

The chain uses TRBV4-3 and TRBJ2-1; TRBD2 matches 8 bases. Germline lookup yields CDR1 LGHNA and CDR2 YSLEER. The V and J ends lost 0 bases and 8 bases, in that order; junction bases with no gene match: 12. The CDR3 sequence is 17 residues long. This chain's CDR3 is CASSQDQSSGGAYEQFF. The CDR3 DNA reads TGCGCCAGCAGCCAAGACCAGAGCTCGGGGGGGGCCTATGAGCAGTTCTTC.

This clonotype has more than one count but fewer than ten. This sequence joins TRBV7-2 and TRBJ2-4, with D possibly TRBD1 on 5 matching bases. The CDR3 extends over 14 amino acids. From germline, CDR1 is SGHTA and CDR2 FQGNSA. V gave up 4 bases and J gave up 2 bases, with 9 bases separating them. CDR3 bases: TGTGCCAGCAGCTCAGACAGTACCAAAAACATTCAGTACTTC. Protein sequence: CASSSDSTKNIQYF.

The genes are TRBV6-5 and TRBJ2-7, with 8 bases identical to TRBD2. Losses at the gene ends were 2 bases for V and 7 bases for J; bases not matched to a gene: 13. Germline-derived CDR1 and CDR2 are MNHEY and SVGAGI. The CDR3 sequence is 16 residues long. DNA of the CDR3: TGTGCCAGCAGTTACGCCGGGAGGGTTGAGGCCGATGAGCAGTACTTC. Its translation: CASSYAGRVEADEQYF.

This rearrangement joins TRBV29-1 to TRBJ2-1; no clear D gene. The germline gives CDR1 SQVTM, CDR2 ANQGSEA. V was cut by 7 bases and J by 8 bases, with 15 bases left in between. The CDR3 has 12 amino acids. CDR3 region: CSARTDAHEQFF. As DNA, the CDR3 is TGCAGCGCCCGCACGGATGCCCATGAGCAGTTCTTC.

CDR3 sequence: CSARGLGSGLTDTQYF. The CDR3 bases are TGCAGTGCTAGAGGTCTGGGTAGCGGCCTCACAGATACGCAGTATTTT. The chain uses TRBV20-1 and TRBJ2-3, with D perhaps matching TRBD2 (6 bases). V was cut by 1 base and J by 2 bases, with 16 bases left in between. CDR3 length equals 16 residues. From germline, CDR1 is DFQATT and CDR2 SNEGSKA (reference sequence).

The V and J genes are TRBV4-3 and TRBJ2-4; TRBD1 agrees at 9 bases. CDR3 length equals 16 residues. V was pared by 1 base and J by 7 bases, with 8 bases of the junction left unmatched. Germline assignment: CDR1 LGHNA and CDR2 YSLEER. The CDR3 sequence is CASSQGRTGTGNIQYF. As DNA, the CDR3 is TGCGCCAGCAGCCAAGGGAGGACCGGGACAGGGAACATTCAGTACTTC.

This chain's CDR3 is CASTSGLANEQFF. CDR3 nucleotide sequence: TGTGCCAGCACCTCGGGACTAGCGAATGAGCAGTTCTTC. V gene TRBV25-1 combines with J gene TRBJ2-1; 10 positions agree with TRBD2. Per germline, CDR1 MGHDK and CDR2 SYGVNS. Trimming removed 7 bases from V and 7 bases from J; junction bases left unmatched: 4. The CDR3 extends over 13 amino acids.

This clonotype was seen more than once but under ten times. The chain employs TRBV6-2 or TRBV6-3 and TRBJ2-3, with 12 bases fitting TRBD2. The trim removed 8 bases at V and 5 bases at J, leaving 17 bases unmatched. Germline assignment: CDR1 MNHEY and CDR2 SVGEGT. The CDR3 totals 18 residues. The CDR3 here is CASGTSTSGRITGDTQYF. DNA of the CDR3: TGTGCCAGCGGAACTTCGACTAGCGGGAGAATCACCGGAGATACGCAGTATTTT.

The chain joins TRBV29-1 to TRBJ1-2; the match to TRBD1 covers 7 bases. Per germline, CDR1 SQVTM and CDR2 ANQGSEA. The CDR3 sequence is 15 residues long. The V and J ends lost 6 bases and 6 bases, in that order; junction bases with no gene match: 16. The CDR3, as DNA: TGCAGCGTCGCCAACTCCAGGGGGGGCCCGCATGGCTACACCTTC. Translation gives CSVANSRGGPHGYTF.

V usage is TRBV12-3 or TRBV12-4 and J usage is TRBJ2-3; 8 bases agree with TRBD1. The CDR3 consists of 15 residues. With V trimmed by 5 bases and J by 2 bases, 6 bases remained unmatched. The CDR3 region is CASSRTGGDTDTQYF. The CDR3 bases are TGTGCCAGCAGTCGTACAGGGGGTGACACAGATACGCAGTATTTT.

The rearrangement joins TRBV3-1 to TRBJ2-3; no definite D call. Per the germline V gene, CDR1 is LGHDT and CDR2 is YNNKEL (reference sequence). V gave up 1 base and J gave up 5 bases, with 10 bases separating them. The CDR3 is made up of 14 amino acids. In nucleotides, the CDR3 is TGTGCCAGCAGCCAAGGGCACCGTGGAGATACGCAGTATTTT. It specifies CASSQGHRGDTQYF.

This clonotype was seen a handful of times. The V gene is TRBV6-6, the J gene TRBJ1-5, with D hard to call. V was trimmed by 2 bases and J by 5 bases, leaving 10 bases between them. The CDR3 is 14 residues long. CDR1 MNHNY and CDR2 SVGAGI come from the germline V gene (reference sequence). This CDR3 reads CASSYVQSDQPQHF. CDR3 coding DNA: TGTGCCAGCAGTTACGTACAGTCGGATCAGCCCCAGCATTTT.

This clonotype has only a few counts. V is TRBV5-1 and J is TRBJ2-3; tentatively, D is TRBD2 (5 bases). CDR3 length: 15 residues. The V end was cut by 0 bases, the J end by 2 bases, with 10 bases between. Per the germline V gene, CDR1 is SGHRS and CDR2 is YFSETQ. CDR3: CASSLETTATDTQYF. The CDR3, as DNA: TGCGCCAGCAGCTTGGAGACTACTGCCACAGATACGCAGTATTTT.

This clonotype appeared a few times. The chain joins TRBV2 to TRBJ2-7; 7 bases align to TRBD2. Germline-derived CDR1 and CDR2 are SNHLY and FYNNEI. The CDR3 consists of 14 residues. V lost 4 bases, J lost 3 bases, and 6 bases stayed unmatched. The CDR3 DNA follows: TGTGCCAGCAGTGTCGGGGGGACGGACTACGAGCAGTACTTC. This encodes CASSVGGTDYEQYF.

This clonotype has just one count. The chain links TRBV6-2 or TRBV6-3 to TRBJ1-2, with 12 bases that match TRBD1. V gave up 6 bases and J gave up 10 bases; unmatched junction bases: 9. Germline values: CDR1 MNHEY, CDR2 SVGEGT. This CDR3 has 14 residues. The CDR3 nucleotides are TGTGCCAGCAGCGACGGGGACAGGGGGCCGGACTACACCTTC. It specifies CASSDGDRGPDYTF.

Turning to this clonotype: Since a much larger clone is just one base distant, this may be a read error. The genes are TRBV20-1 and TRBJ2-3; the D gene is possibly TRBD2 (6 bases). The CDR3 contains 15 residues. Germline V gene sequence: CDR1 DFQATT, CDR2 SNEGSKA (reference sequence). The CDR3 DNA reads TGCAGTGCTTCCCCTCCCACCGGGAGCACAGAGACGCAGTATTTT. It codes for CSASPPTGSTETQYF.

The V gene is TRBV6-6, the J gene TRBJ2-7; weak D call: TRBD1 (5 bases). From germline, CDR1 is MNHNY and CDR2 SVGAGI (reference sequence). Trimming pared 2 bases from V and 7 bases from J, leaving 15 bases between. The CDR3 is made up of 14 amino acids. CDR3 sequence (DNA): TGTGCCAGCAGTTACGGCAGGGTGCAACGGGAGCAGTACTTC. This sequence encodes CASSYGRVQREQYF.

The chain uses TRBV5-1 and TRBJ2-3, with D possibly matching TRBD1 (7 bases). Germline loops: CDR1 SGHRS, CDR2 YFSETQ. V lost 4 bases and J 4 bases, leaving 13 bases between the germline ends. CDR3 size: 14 residues. The CDR3 DNA reads TGCGCCAGCAGCACGGGGGACAGACCAGATACGCAGTATTTT. Translation: CASSTGDRPDTQYF.

This clonotype was found once. The chain recombines TRBV7-2 with TRBJ2-7; weak D call: TRBD2 (7 bases). V shed 6 bases and J shed 3 bases, with 15 bases lying between them. There are 14 residues in the CDR3. Germline CDR1 is SGHTA and CDR2 is FQGNSA. The CDR3 coding sequence is TGTGCCAGCAGGGGGGGGGCAGGGCTCTACGAGCAGTACTTC. It encodes CASRGGAGLYEQYF.

The chain has TRBV6-6 and TRBJ2-2; 9 bases map to TRBD1. The CDR3 has 14 amino acids. Looked up from germline, CDR1 is MNHNY and CDR2 is SVGAGI (reference sequence). With V trimmed by 8 bases and J by 6 bases, 7 bases remained unmatched. CDR3 sequence reads: CASWFGQGSGELFF. CDR3 sequence (DNA): TGTGCCAGCTGGTTTGGACAGGGGTCCGGGGAGCTGTTTTTT.

This sequence joins TRBV29-1 and TRBJ2-5; D unresolved. V gave up 7 bases and J gave up 5 bases, with 14 bases separating them. This CDR3 has 12 amino acids. The germline gives CDR1 SQVTM, CDR2 ANQGSEA. The CDR3 here is CSALRAGETQYF. CDR3 nucleotide sequence: TGCAGCGCCCTTCGGGCAGGCGAGACCCAGTACTTC.

V usage is TRBV7-8 and J usage is TRBJ1-1, with D uncertain. CDR3 length equals 14 residues. The germline gives CDR1 SGHVS, CDR2 FQNEAQ. V was trimmed by 1 base and J by 2 bases, leaving 8 bases between them. CDR3 nucleotides: TGTGCCAGCAGCTTAGTTCGGTTCAACACTGAAGCTTTCTTT. Residues: CASSLVRFNTEAFF.